This passage covers 31 T cell receptor beta chains from one sample sequenced in a study of CD8+ T cells in alopecia areata. Sequencing relied on a cDNA template that was reverse transcribed from extracted RNA. The assay was immunoSEQ multiplex PCR, and TCRdb's table has in-frame clones only and misses some. Of roughly 100,000 clones detected, around 50% appear once; the ten largest clones hold 8% to 10%. Input material: CD4+ T cells sorted from blood. Every receptor here comes from a human donor in good health.

The chain carries TRBV6-1 and TRBJ1-2; TRBD1 matches 8 bases. This CDR3 is built from 15 residues. V lost 1 base, J lost 0 bases, and 1 base stayed unmatched. The germline gives CDR1 MNHNS, CDR2 SASEGT. The CDR3 nucleotides read TGTGCCAGCAGTGAAGGACAGGGGACTAACTATGGCTACACCTTC. This codes for CASSEGQGTNYGYTF.

In this sample, this clone turned up a few times. The rearrangement joins TRBV10-3 to TRBJ2-3; no firm D call. This CDR3 is built from 12 residues. Germline values: CDR1 ENHRY, CDR2 SYGVKD. V was pared by 4 bases and J by 0 bases, with 2 bases between. In DNA, the CDR3 is TGTGCCATCAGTGCTAGCACAGATACGCAGTATTTT. Its protein product is CAISASTDTQYF.

The chain carries TRBV5-1 and TRBJ1-2; no definite D call. CDR3 size: 14 residues. Germline V CDR1 and CDR2: SGHRS, YFSETQ. Trimming took off 2 bases at V and 2 bases at J, with 10 bases between the two ends. CDR3 sequence (DNA): TGCGCCAGCAGCTTATTCCCGGGGAACTATGGCTACACCTTC. Encoded protein: CASSLFPGNYGYTF.

The rearrangement links TRBV6-5 to TRBJ2-2; D is perhaps TRBD2 (5 bases). The CDR3 is made up of 15 amino acids. V was shortened by 6 bases and J by 6 bases, with 17 bases between the two germline ends. Germline V lookup: CDR1 MNHEY, CDR2 SVGAGI. The CDR3, as DNA: TGTGCCAGCAGGGGCCGGGGATTTCGTCCCGGGGAGCTGTTTTTT. Amino acid sequence: CASRGRGFRPGELFF.

This clone occurred a few times. This rearrangement joins TRBV28 to TRBJ1-2, with no clear D. The CDR3 extends over 13 amino acids. CDR1 is MDHEN and CDR2 is SYDVKM in the germline V gene. The ends were cut back, 6 bases at V and 6 bases at J, with 14 bases in the middle. CDR3 region: CASRVRLANGYTF. The CDR3 bases are TGTGCCAGCAGGGTCAGGCTGGCAAATGGCTACACCTTC.

This clone has a handful of counts. The rearrangement uses TRBV29-1 and TRBJ1-3, with D unclear. The CDR3 runs to 12 residues. V shed 7 bases and J shed 2 bases, with 9 bases lying between them. Germline CDR1 reads SQVTM; CDR2 reads ANQGSEA. CDR3 in DNA: TGCAGCGCCCGGGTCCCTGGAAACACCATATATTTT. Translating it yields CSARVPGNTIYF.

This clone was picked up a small number of times. The V call is TRBV5-4, the J call TRBJ2-5, with 11 bases that match TRBD2. The J segment lost 3 bases and the V segment lost 0 bases, leaving 16 bases of the junction unmatched. Germline V lookup: CDR1 SGHNT, CDR2 YYREEE (reference sequence). CDR3 size: 20 residues. The CDR3 DNA sequence: TGTGCCAGCAGCTTGGATCTGCGTAGCGGGGGGGCTATGGGAGAAGAGACCCAGTACTTC. It codes for CASSLDLRSGGAMGEETQYF.

The chain joins TRBV5-1 to TRBJ1-2, with 8 bases lining up with TRBD1. Trimming at V came to 0 bases and at J to 5 bases, leaving 12 bases not matched to a gene. CDR3 length: 17 residues. The germline CDR1 and CDR2 sequences are SGHRS and YFSETQ. The CDR3 loop reads CASSLDHRGRRGYGYTF. As DNA, the CDR3 is TGCGCCAGCAGCTTGGACCACAGGGGGAGGCGAGGATATGGCTACACCTTC.

This clone has only a few counts. This chain joins TRBV25-1 and TRBJ2-7, with D possibly being TRBD1 (5 bases). The CDR3 has 13 amino acids. Trimming stripped 4 bases from V and 5 bases from J, with 12 bases between. Germline CDR1 MGHDK, CDR2 SYGVNS. The CDR3: CASSVSRANEQYF. The CDR3 DNA reads as TGTGCCAGCAGTGTATCCAGGGCCAACGAGCAGTACTTC.

The chain uses TRBV7-2 and TRBJ2-7; D gene ambiguous. This CDR3 has 13 amino acids. CDR1 is SGHTA, CDR2 FQGNSA, per germline. V shed 0 bases and J shed 0 bases, with 3 bases lying between them. DNA of the CDR3: TGTGCCAGCAGCTTAGCGGACTCCTACGAGCAGTACTTC. As protein: CASSLADSYEQYF.

This chain uses TRBV2 with TRBJ2-3; D might be TRBD1 or TRBD2, each matching 5 bases. Between the trimmed V and J ends, which lost 4 bases and 3 bases, there was a span of 17 bases. This CDR3 comprises 16 residues. Germline values: CDR1 SNHLY, CDR2 FYNNEI. CDR3 DNA sequence: TGTGCCAGCAGTGCCCGGAGTAGGGGCGGGACAGATACGCAGTATTTT. Translating it yields CASSARSRGGTDTQYF.

The chain has TRBV5-1 and TRBJ2-3, with 8 bases identical to TRBD1. CDR1 and CDR2 from the germline V gene are SGHRS and YFSETQ. V lost 0 bases, J lost 3 bases, and 3 bases stayed unmatched. This CDR3 comprises 15 residues. The CDR3 reads CASSLDNRGTDTQYF. In nucleotides, the CDR3 is TGCGCCAGCAGCTTGGATAACAGGGGGACAGATACGCAGTATTTT.

Only a few counts were recorded for this clone. The rearrangement joins TRBV28 to TRBJ2-7; D might be TRBD1 or TRBD2, each matching 5 bases. Deletions cut 4 bases from V and 6 bases from J, with 13 bases between. Germline assignment: CDR1 MDHEN and CDR2 SYDVKM. The CDR3 length is 13 residues. CDR3 sequence: CASSSGTRFEQYF. The CDR3 nucleotides read TGTGCCAGCAGTTCCGGGACGCGGTTCGAGCAGTACTTC.

The chain combines TRBV25-1 with TRBJ2-1; 7 bases are shared with TRBD2. V gave up 1 base and J gave up 8 bases; unmatched junction bases: 11. The CDR3 covers 16 residues. Germline V gives CDR1 MGHDK, CDR2 SYGVNS. The DNA for the CDR3 is TGTGCCAGCAGTGAATCTGAATTTGGGGAGGGCGATGAGCAGTTCTTC. Translation gives CASSESEFGEGDEQFF.

This chain connects TRBV30 to TRBJ1-3, with D hard to call. The germline V gene has CDR1 GTSNPN and CDR2 SVGIG (reference sequence). The CDR3 has 14 amino acids. V lost 0 bases, J lost 0 bases, and 6 bases lay in between. The CDR3 here is CAWSVAYSGNTIYF. The CDR3 DNA reads TGTGCCTGGAGTGTGGCTTACTCTGGAAACACCATATATTTT.

The V and J genes are TRBV7-9 and TRBJ2-1, with TRBD2 as a possible D gene (5 bases). V was shortened by 3 bases and J by 10 bases, with 13 bases between the two germline ends. Germline CDR1 is SEHNR and CDR2 is FQNEAQ (reference sequence). The CDR3 extends over 13 amino acids. For the CDR3, the DNA is TGTGCCAGCAGCTTCGCTGAGCGGCGAGAGCAGTTCTTC. It is translated as CASSFAERREQFF.

This chain connects TRBV5-1 to TRBJ2-2; D is tentatively TRBD1 or TRBD2 (5 bases each). Germline CDR1 and CDR2: SGHRS and YFSETQ. This CDR3 contains 16 residues. V dropped 1 base and J dropped 0 bases, with 10 bases sitting between them. The DNA of the CDR3 is TGCGCCAGCAGCTTGTACGGGACCGCGAACACCGGGGAGCTGTTTTTT. This codes for CASSLYGTANTGELFF.

The chain links TRBV29-1 to TRBJ1-2; D perhaps matches TRBD1 (5 bases). This CDR3 contains 11 residues. Germline loops: CDR1 SQVTM, CDR2 ANQGSEA. The CDR3 sequence: CGTGAYYGYTF. The DNA for the CDR3 is TGCGGGACCGGGGCCTACTATGGCTACACCTTC.

This chain connects TRBV5-4 to TRBJ1-6, with a weak D call TRBD1 (6 bases). The V gene's germline CDR1 is SGHNT and CDR2 YYREEE (reference sequence). V lost 5 bases and J lost 7, with 13 bases in between. This CDR3 region has 14 residues. The CDR3 spells CASSRTDLNSPLHF. The CDR3 DNA follows: TGTGCCAGCAGTAGGACAGACTTGAATTCACCCCTCCACTTT.

This chain links TRBV30 with TRBJ1-2; 7 bases are shared with TRBD1. The CDR3 spans 15 residues. Germline CDR1 reads GTSNPN; CDR2 reads SVGIG (reference sequence). V was pared by 0 bases and J by 5 bases, with 9 bases of the junction left unmatched. The CDR3 region is CAWSVVDRAPYGYTF. The CDR3 region has the DNA TGTGCCTGGAGTGTAGTCGACAGGGCACCTTATGGCTACACCTTC.

The chain links TRBV7-2 to TRBJ2-3; 11 bases line up with TRBD2. Germline loops: CDR1 SGHTA, CDR2 FQGNSA. J lost 6 bases, V lost 3 bases, and 2 bases had no gene match. The CDR3 covers 14 residues. Here the CDR3 DNA reads TGTGCCAGCAGCTTTCCTAGCGGGGGGGATACGCAGTATTTT. It is translated as CASSFPSGGDTQYF.

This clone showed up just a few times. CDR3 nucleotide sequence: TGTGCCAGCAGTGCTCGGTCCCGGGGACAGGTTAATCGAGATCAGCCCCAGCATTTT. The encoded protein is CASSARSRGQVNRDQPQHF. V is TRBV2 and J is TRBJ1-5, with 8 bases matching TRBD1. The CDR3 length is 19 residues. Germline V gives CDR1 SNHLY, CDR2 FYNNEI. With 4 bases clipped from V and 5 bases from J, the junction kept 19 bases outside the gene matches.

The rearrangement links TRBV23-1 to TRBJ2-7; D may be TRBD1 (6 bases). TRBV23-1 qualifies as an ORF whose function is uncertain. V gave up 3 bases and J gave up 0 bases, with 15 bases separating them. This CDR3 is 16 amino acids long. CDR3 bases: TGCGCCAGCAGTCAGGTAGAGACAGGAGACTCCTACGAGCAGTACTTC. As protein: CASSQVETGDSYEQYF.

The chain joins TRBV19 to TRBJ1-6, with TRBD1 as a possible D gene (6 bases). From germline, CDR1 is LNHDA and CDR2 SQIVND (reference sequence). The CDR3 runs 15 residues. Trimming removed 4 bases at V and 5 bases at J, with 12 bases between. The CDR3 coding sequence is TGTGCCAGTAGTACCAGGACAGCTAATAATTCACCCCTCCACTTT. Residues: CASSTRTANNSPLHF.

The gene calls are TRBV27 and TRBJ2-3; 9 nucleotides match TRBD1. With 7 bases clipped from V and 2 bases from J, the junction kept 10 bases outside the gene matches. The length of the CDR3 is 16 residues. Germline CDR1 MNHEY, CDR2 SMNVEV (reference sequence). This CDR3 is CASNWGTGSPTDTQYF. The CDR3 DNA follows: TGTGCCAGCAACTGGGGGACAGGGTCTCCCACAGATACGCAGTATTTT.

The rearrangement links TRBV11-2 to TRBJ2-2, with TRBD2 matching over 10 bases. Germline lookup yields CDR1 SGHAT and CDR2 FQNNGV. The CDR3 sequence is 17 residues long. J lost 7 bases, V lost 4 bases, and 12 bases had no gene match. The CDR3 DNA follows: TGTGCCAGCAGCTCTTTAGCGGGGGGCCAATTCCACGGGGAGCTGTTTTTT. It is translated as CASSSLAGGQFHGELFF.

This clone was seen only a few times. As DNA, the CDR3 is TGCGCCAGCAGCTTGCTCGGGGGGACGGATGAGCAGTTCTTC. This sequence encodes CASSLLGGTDEQFF. The chain carries TRBV5-1 and TRBJ2-1; the match to TRBD2 covers 7 bases. Germline CDR1 reads SGHRS; CDR2 reads YFSETQ. This CDR3 has 14 amino acids. The trim removed 1 base at V and 8 bases at J, leaving 6 bases unmatched.

The gene calls are TRBV2 and TRBJ1-5; a weak D match, TRBD1 (5 bases). Germline V gene data show CDR1 as SNHLY and CDR2 as FYNNEI. The CDR3 loop spans 15 amino acids. V was pared by 3 bases and J by 2 bases, with 11 bases between. The CDR3 sequence is CASSERGGGNQPQHF. As DNA, the CDR3 is TGTGCCAGCAGTGAGAGGGGTGGCGGCAATCAGCCCCAGCATTTT.

CDR3 bases: TGTGCCAGCAGCGCCACGGCCGGACAAGAGACCCAGTACTTC. This gives the protein CASSATAGQETQYF. The rearrangement joins TRBV7-3 to TRBJ2-5; D remains ambiguous. Germline values: CDR1 SGHTA, CDR2 FQGTGA. Trimming removed 5 bases at V and 2 bases at J, with 12 bases between. The CDR3 is 14 amino acids.

CDR3 sequence: CASSPAGSSYNEQFF. As DNA, the CDR3 is TGCGCCAGCAGCCCCGCAGGGAGCTCCTACAATGAGCAGTTCTTC. This sequence joins TRBV5-1 and TRBJ2-1; either TRBD1 or TRBD2 may supply D (5 bases each). The V end lost 4 bases, the J end lost 0 bases, and 11 bases lay between the germline ends. Germline CDR1 reads SGHRS; CDR2 reads YFSETQ. CDR3 length equals 15 residues.

The chain combines TRBV18 with TRBJ2-7; D unresolved. Per the germline V gene, CDR1 is KGHSH and CDR2 is LQKENI. This CDR3 comprises 14 residues. V lost 3 bases, J lost 0 bases, and 9 bases lay in between. As DNA, the CDR3 is TGTGCCAGCTCACCTGTGACTCCCTCCTACGAGCAGTACTTC. It translates to CASSPVTPSYEQYF.